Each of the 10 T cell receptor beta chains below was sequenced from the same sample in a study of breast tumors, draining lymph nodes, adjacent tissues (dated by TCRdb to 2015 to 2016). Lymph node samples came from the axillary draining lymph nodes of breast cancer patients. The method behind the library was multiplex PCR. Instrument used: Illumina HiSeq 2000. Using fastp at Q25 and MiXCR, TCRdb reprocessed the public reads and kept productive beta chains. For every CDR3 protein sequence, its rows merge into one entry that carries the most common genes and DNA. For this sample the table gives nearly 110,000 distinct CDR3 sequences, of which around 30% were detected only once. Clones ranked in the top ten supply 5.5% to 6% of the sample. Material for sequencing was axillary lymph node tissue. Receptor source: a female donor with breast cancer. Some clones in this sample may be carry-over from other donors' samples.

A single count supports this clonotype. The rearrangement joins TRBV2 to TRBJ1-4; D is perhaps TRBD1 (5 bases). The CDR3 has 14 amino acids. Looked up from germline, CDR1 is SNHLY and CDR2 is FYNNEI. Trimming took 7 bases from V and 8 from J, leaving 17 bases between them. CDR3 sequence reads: CASTRGVGGEKLFF. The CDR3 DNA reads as TGTGCCAGCACCCGGGGGGTTGGAGGAGAAAAACTGTTTTTT. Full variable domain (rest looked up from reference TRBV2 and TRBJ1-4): EPEVTQTPSHQVTQMGQEVILRCVPISNHLYFYWYRQILGQKVEFLVSFYNNEISEKSEIFDDQFSVERPDGSNFTLKIRSTKLEDSAMYFCASTRGVGGEKLFFGSGTQLSVL.

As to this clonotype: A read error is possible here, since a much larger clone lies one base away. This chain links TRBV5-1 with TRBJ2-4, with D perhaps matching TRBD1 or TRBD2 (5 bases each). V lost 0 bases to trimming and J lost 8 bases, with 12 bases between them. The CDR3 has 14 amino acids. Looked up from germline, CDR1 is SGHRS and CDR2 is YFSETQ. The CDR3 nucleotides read TGCGCCAGCAGCTTGGTTGGGGGTAGGGACATTCAGTACTTC. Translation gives CASSLVGGRDIQYF.

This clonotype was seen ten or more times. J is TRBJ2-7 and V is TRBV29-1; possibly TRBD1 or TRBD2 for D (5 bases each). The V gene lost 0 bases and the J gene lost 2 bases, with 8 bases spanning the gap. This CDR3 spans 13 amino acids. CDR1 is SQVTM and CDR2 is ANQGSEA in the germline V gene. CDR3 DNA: TGCAGCGTTGAAGAGGGGGAGACCTACGAGCAGTACTTC. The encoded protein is CSVEEGETYEQYF.

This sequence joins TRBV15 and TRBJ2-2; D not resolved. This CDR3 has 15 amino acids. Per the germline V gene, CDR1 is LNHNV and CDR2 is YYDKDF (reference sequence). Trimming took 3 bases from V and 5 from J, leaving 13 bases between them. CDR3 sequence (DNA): TGTGCCACCAGCAGTGCTTTAAGGAGAACCGGGGAGCTGTTTTTT. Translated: CATSSALRRTGELFF. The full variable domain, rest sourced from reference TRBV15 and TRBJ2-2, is DAMVIQNPRYQVTQFGKPVTLSCSQTLNHNVMYWYQQKSSQAPKLLFHYYDKDFNNEADTPDNFQSRRPNTSFCFLDIRSPGLGDTAMYLCATSSALRRTGELFFGEGSRLTVL.

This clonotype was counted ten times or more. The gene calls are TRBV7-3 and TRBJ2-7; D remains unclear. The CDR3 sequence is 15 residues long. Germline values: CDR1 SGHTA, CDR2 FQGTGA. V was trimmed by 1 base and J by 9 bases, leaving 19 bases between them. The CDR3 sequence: CASSLKWYGISRQYF. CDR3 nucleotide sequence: TGTGCCAGCAGCTTAAAATGGTATGGTATCTCTCGGCAGTACTTC.

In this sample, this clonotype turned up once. CDR3 amino acids: CASSTTGQGRETQYF. In DNA, the CDR3 is TGTGCCAGCAGCACCACAGGACAGGGGAGAGAGACCCAGTACTTC. The chain employs TRBV13 and TRBJ2-5, with 9 bases that match TRBD1. J lost 4 bases, V lost 5 bases, and 8 bases had no gene match. The CDR3 is 15 residues long. Germline V gene sequence: CDR1 PRHDT, CDR2 FYEKMQ (reference sequence).

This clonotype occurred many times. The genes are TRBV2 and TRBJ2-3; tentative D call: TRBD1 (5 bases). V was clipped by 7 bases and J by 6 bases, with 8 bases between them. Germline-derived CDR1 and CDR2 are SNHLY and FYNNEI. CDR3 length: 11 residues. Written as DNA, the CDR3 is TGTGCCAGCACACGACAGGATACGCAGTATTTT. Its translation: CASTRQDTQYF.

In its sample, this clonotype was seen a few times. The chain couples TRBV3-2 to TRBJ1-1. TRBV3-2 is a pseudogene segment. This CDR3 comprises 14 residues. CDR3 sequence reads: CASSQVSENTEAFF. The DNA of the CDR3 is TGTGCCAGCAGCCAAGTTTCTGAGAACACTGAAGCTTTCTTT.

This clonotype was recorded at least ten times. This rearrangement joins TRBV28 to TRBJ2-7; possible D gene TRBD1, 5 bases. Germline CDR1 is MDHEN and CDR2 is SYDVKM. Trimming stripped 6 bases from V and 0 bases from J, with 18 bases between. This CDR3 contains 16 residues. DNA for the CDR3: TGTGCCAGCAGCCTAGACTTCCAGGGAAGCTCCTACGAGCAGTACTTC. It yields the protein CASSLDFQGSSYEQYF.

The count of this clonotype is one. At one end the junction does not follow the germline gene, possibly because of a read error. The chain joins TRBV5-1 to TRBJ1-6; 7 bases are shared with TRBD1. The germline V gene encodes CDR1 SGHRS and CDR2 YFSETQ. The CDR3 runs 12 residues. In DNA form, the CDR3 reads TGCTCCAGGGACAGAAGTAATTCACCCCTCCACTTT. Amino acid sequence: CSRDRSNSPLHF.